The clone carrying this TCR beta chain was detected only a few times. Its specificity is not known. This record belongs to a study of CD8+CD57+ T cells in acquired aplastic anemia. Whole-study context: Sorted cells (CD4+ and CD8+) yielded DNA amounts that averaged about 3.4 ug.

Individuals selected for sequencing had exhibited CD8+CD57+ cell expansion on flow cytometry. Every one of the patients had aplastic anemia (severe, acquired). Blood samples were obtained from patients who had received no prior therapy. Overall study findings and caveats: Patients and controls shared fewer than 30 CD8+ CDR3 sequences.

The template used for profiling TCR beta VDJ and CDR3 was genomic DNA. TCRdb analysed the reads with MiXCR anew, one entry per CDR3 protein. The sample has about 150,000 distinct CDR3 sequences; 40% to 65% are singletons. Germline CDR1 is MGHDK and CDR2 is SYGVNS. V trimming: 6 bases; J trimming: 2 bases; junction bases outside the gene matches: 9. The CDR3 runs to 16 residues. The chain is built from TRBV25-1 and TRBJ2-7; 11 nucleotides match TRBD2. Sequenced material: sorted CD4+, CD8+, or CD8+CD57+ T cells (not recorded which) from PBMCs. The clonotype was recovered from a human donor with aplastic anemia. In nucleotides, the CDR3 is TGTGCCAGCAGCATTACTCTAGCGGGGGGCCCCTACGAGCAGTACTTC. Amino acid sequence: CASSITLAGGPYEQYF.